The source of this T cell receptor beta chain is a study of cytomegalovirus exposure and HLA in healthy donors. Findings of the study overall: Researchers catalogued roughly 150 TCR beta chains as cytomegalovirus-associated.

The CDR3 extends over 16 amino acids. Germline lookup yields CDR1 SGHTS and CDR2 YDEGEE. V lost 6 bases, J lost 0 bases, and 16 bases lay in between. PCR amplification relied on 60 Vbeta primers (plus 13 Jbeta primers). Data came from immunoSEQ multiplex PCR; TCRdb stores just in-frame clones and leaves some out. The sample lists around 70,000 clones; around three quarters were seen once. Worth noting for this clone: Its antigen remains unidentified.

V usage is TRBV5-8 and J usage is TRBJ1-3; weak D call: TRBD1 (5 bases). Input material: PBMCs. This TCR was sampled from a male donor in good health and CMV-seropositive. The CDR3 spells CASNRGFFVSGNTIYF. In nucleotides, the CDR3 is TGTGCCAGCAACCGGGGGTTTTTTGTCTCTGGAAACACCATATATTTT.